Below are 23 T cell receptor beta chains sequenced from a single sample in a study of T cells in Graves' hyperthyroidism and ophthalmopathy. TCR beta CDR3 sequences were amplified from RNA transcripts. The study used the HTBI primer set for a first-round RT-PCR of the TCR CDR3. TCRdb used MiXCR to reprocess the multiplex PCR reads, holding one entry per CDR3 protein. Of 300,000 to 450,000 distinct CDR3 sequences in the sample, approximately 15% were seen once. Material: blood. The receptors shown here come from a woman aged 25 to 39 with Graves' hyperthyroidism.

This clonotype turned up a few times. This chain uses TRBV3-1 with TRBJ2-2; 10 nucleotides match TRBD2. The CDR3 covers 17 residues. V trimming: 6 bases; J trimming: 1 base; junction bases outside the gene matches: 8. The germline V gene has CDR1 LGHDT and CDR2 YNNKEL (reference sequence). The CDR3 coding sequence is TGTGCCAGCAGACGTTCGATAGCGGGGGGGAACACCGGGGAGCTGTTTTTT. Translating gives CASRRSIAGGNTGELFF.

In its sample, this clonotype was seen a few times. A much more abundant neighbour one base away suggests this may be a read error. Without the conserved terminal phenylalanine or tryptophan, this CDR3 likely stems from a read error. The chain carries TRBV11-2 and TRBJ2-7; 9 positions agree with TRBD1. The CDR3 totals 14 residues. The V gene end was trimmed by 3 bases and the J gene end by 1 base; junction bases not matched to a gene: 1. CDR1 is SGHAT and CDR2 is FQNNGV in the germline V gene. The CDR3: CASSFGTGSYEQYS. The CDR3 DNA follows: TGTGCCAGCAGCTTCGGGACAGGGTCCTACGAGCAGTACTCC.

This clonotype has ten or more counts. The V call is TRBV5-1, the J call TRBJ1-1, with unresolved D. The germline CDR1 and CDR2 sequences are SGHRS and YFSETQ. The CDR3 spans 14 residues. V lost 0 bases and J 3 bases, leaving 9 bases between the germline ends. The CDR3 DNA sequence: TGCGCCAGCAGCTTGGGGCGGTCGGACACTGAAGCTTTCTTT. Encoded protein: CASSLGRSDTEAFF.

The table lists this clonotype with many counts. The chain links TRBV5-1 to TRBJ1-2, with 7 bases aligning to TRBD1. From germline, CDR1 is SGHRS and CDR2 YFSETQ. V was pared by 0 bases and J by 4 bases, with 3 bases of the junction left unmatched. The CDR3 is 14 residues long. This CDR3 is CASSLARDSYGYTF. The CDR3 coding sequence is TGCGCCAGCAGCTTGGCCCGGGACAGCTATGGCTACACCTTC.

Many counts were recorded for this clonotype. This sequence joins TRBV5-1 and TRBJ2-1; 9 bases agree with TRBD2. The CDR3 has 16 residues. The junction had 7 bases not matched to a gene; V was cut back by 4 bases and J by 2 bases. Germline V gives CDR1 SGHRS, CDR2 YFSETQ. The CDR3 coding sequence is TGCGCCAGCAGCGGGCTGAGCGGGAGGACCTACAATGAGCAGTTCTTC. Translation gives CASSGLSGRTYNEQFF.

The chain couples TRBV28 to TRBJ2-6; perhaps D is TRBD1 or TRBD2 (5 bases each). V shed 3 bases and J shed 3 bases, with 12 bases lying between them. Germline CDR1 and CDR2: MDHEN and SYDVKM. CDR3 length: 16 residues. The CDR3 spells CASSLGDVSGANVLTF. In DNA, the CDR3 is TGTGCCAGCAGTTTGGGGGACGTTAGTGGGGCCAACGTCCTGACTTTC.

This clonotype was detected many times. V usage is TRBV2 and J usage is TRBJ2-5, with D possibly TRBD2 on 7 matching bases. The germline V and J ends were trimmed by 8 bases and 5 bases, with 24 bases remaining between them. This CDR3 has 16 amino acids. CDR1 and CDR2 (germline): SNHLY, FYNNEI. The CDR3 reads CASRTGGAGKGETQYF. Written as DNA, the CDR3 is TGTGCCAGCCGGACTGGGGGGGCGGGAAAGGGGGAGACCCAGTACTTC.

This clonotype was detected many times. V and J are TRBV7-3 and TRBJ2-7; D is ambiguous. CDR3 length: 14 residues. The V end was cut by 2 bases, the J end by 1 base, with 9 bases between. The germline CDR1 and CDR2 sequences are SGHTA and FQGTGA. The DNA of the CDR3 is TGTGCCAGCAGCTTAGAAAGGGAATCCTACGAGCAGTACTTC. Translated, it gives CASSLERESYEQYF.

This clonotype was seen many times. This chain joins TRBV10-2 and TRBJ1-2; a possible D gene is TRBD1 (5 bases). Looked up from germline, CDR1 is WSHSY and CDR2 is SAAADI. This CDR3 has 15 amino acids. Trimming stripped 3 bases from V and 2 bases from J, with 13 bases between. CDR3 region: CASSELAGLNYGYTF. CDR3 coding DNA: TGCGCCAGCAGTGAACTTGCAGGGTTAAACTATGGCTACACCTTC.

Details on this clonotype: Since a much larger clone is just one base distant, this may be a read error. J is TRBJ2-3 and V is TRBV7-9; D not certain. The CDR3 covers 13 residues. CDR1 and CDR2 (germline): SEHNR, FQNEAQ (reference sequence). The CDR3 region is CASSFGRTDRQYF. The CDR3, as DNA: TGTGCCAGCAGCTTCGGACGCACAGATAGGCAGTATTTT. Full variable domain (outside the CDR3, taken from reference TRBV7-9 and TRBJ2-3): DTGVSQNPRHKITKRGQNVTFRCDPISEHNRLYWYRQTLGQGPEFLTYFQNEAQLEKSRLLSDRFSAERPKGSFSTLEIQRTEQGDSAMYLCASSFGRTDRQYFGPGTRLTVL.

This clonotype turned up a few times. The chain uses TRBV4-1 and TRBJ2-1, with unresolved D. This CDR3 is built from 13 residues. The germline gives CDR1 MGHRA, CDR2 YSYEKL. Trimming took off 1 base at V and 4 bases at J, with 5 bases between the two ends. CDR3 DNA: TGCGCCAGCAGCCAAGGAGAGTACAATGAGCAGTTCTTC. Residues: CASSQGEYNEQFF.

This clonotype was found many times. This sequence joins TRBV10-3 and TRBJ2-5; D is undetermined. The V end lost 1 base, the J end lost 2 bases, and 8 bases lay between the germline ends. The germline CDR1 and CDR2 sequences are ENHRY and SYGVKD. This CDR3 spans 14 amino acids. The chain's CDR3 is CAISELASQETQYF. CDR3 nucleotide sequence: TGTGCCATCAGTGAGTTAGCCTCACAAGAGACCCAGTACTTC.

This clonotype was seen many times. The J gene is TRBJ2-1, the V gene TRBV28; 7 bases fit TRBD2. The ends lost 5 bases at V and 0 bases at J; junction bases unmatched: 7. Germline lookup yields CDR1 MDHEN and CDR2 SYDVKM. The CDR3 length is 16 residues. The CDR3 loop reads CASSALLAASYNEQFF. In DNA, the CDR3 is TGTGCCAGCAGTGCCCTCCTAGCGGCCTCCTACAATGAGCAGTTCTTC.

This clonotype appeared many times. The chain is built from TRBV5-6 and TRBJ1-6; TRBD1 agrees at 9 bases. The V gene's germline CDR1 is SGHDT and CDR2 YYEEEE. V shed 4 bases, J shed 10 bases, and the junction held 6 bases outside the gene matches. The length of the CDR3 is 14 residues. In nucleotides, the CDR3 is TGTGCCAGCAGCCGGGACAGGGTAGAATCACCCCTCCACTTT. The encoded protein is CASSRDRVESPLHF.

J is TRBJ2-3 and V is TRBV28; a weak D match, TRBD1 (6 bases). Between the trimmed V and J ends, which lost 6 bases and 4 bases, there was a span of 14 bases. The CDR3 is 14 amino acids. CDR1 is MDHEN, CDR2 SYDVKM, per germline. The CDR3 protein is CASSLQGTADTQYF. The CDR3 bases are TGTGCCAGCAGCCTTCAGGGGACCGCAGATACGCAGTATTTT.

Many counts were recorded for this clonotype. J is TRBJ2-1 and V is TRBV12-3 or TRBV12-4; 9 bases are shared with TRBD2. V lost 3 bases and J lost 6; bases outside the gene matches: 3. The CDR3 has 14 amino acids. CDR3 DNA sequence: TGTGCCAGCAGTTTCCTAGCGGGATTCAATGAGCAGTTCTTC. This codes for CASSFLAGFNEQFF.

The chain carries TRBV7-9 and TRBJ1-1, with D hard to call. V lost 4 bases and J 0 bases, leaving 9 bases between the germline ends. The germline V gene has CDR1 SEHNR and CDR2 FQNEAQ (reference sequence). The CDR3 covers 14 residues. The CDR3 DNA reads TGTGCCAGCAGCTCTGACACCCTGAACACTGAAGCTTTCTTT. Translated, it gives CASSSDTLNTEAFF.

This rearrangement joins TRBV5-5 to TRBJ2-7; D gene uncertain. The germline gives CDR1 SGHKS, CDR2 YYEKEE (reference sequence). This CDR3 has 11 amino acids. Trimming took 4 bases from V and 2 from J, leaving 4 bases between them. The CDR3 protein is CASSVPYEQYF. CDR3 nucleotides: TGTGCCAGCAGCGTTCCCTACGAGCAGTACTTC.

The table lists this clonotype with many counts. This sequence joins TRBV11-2 and TRBJ2-5, with 8 positions matching TRBD2. The CDR3 runs 15 residues. Looked up from germline, CDR1 is SGHAT and CDR2 is FQNNGV. With 5 bases clipped from V and 2 bases from J, the junction kept 7 bases outside the gene matches. In DNA, the CDR3 is TGTGCCAGCAGCCCTAGCGGGTGGAGTCAAGAGACCCAGTACTTC. Translation: CASSPSGWSQETQYF.

This clonotype has only a few counts. The chain has TRBV5-4 and TRBJ2-5, with D possibly being TRBD1 or TRBD2 (5 bases each). Trimming stripped 4 bases from V and 2 bases from J, with 12 bases between. The germline V gene encodes CDR1 SGHNT and CDR2 YYREEE (reference sequence). The CDR3 totals 14 residues. CDR3 nucleotides: TGTGCCAGCAGCAAGACCGGGACGCAAGAGACCCAGTACTTC. Translation gives CASSKTGTQETQYF.

There are a few counts of this clonotype. For the CDR3, the DNA is TGTGCCGCCCTCGGAACCCTAAGGGAGGTGGGACAGGGAGAGACCCAGTACTTC. It codes for CAALGTLREVGQGETQYF. The rearrangement joins TRBV6-1 to TRBJ2-5; 9 bases are a match to TRBD1. Germline V gene data show CDR1 as MNHNS and CDR2 as SASEGT. V lost 11 bases to trimming and J lost 4 bases; unmatched junction nucleotides: 23. This CDR3 comprises 18 residues.

The table lists this clonotype with many counts. The V and J genes are TRBV11-2 and TRBJ2-3; D ambiguous. The germline gives CDR1 SGHAT, CDR2 FQNNGV. The CDR3 loop spans 14 amino acids. V was trimmed by 3 bases and J by 1 base, leaving 8 bases between them. The CDR3 is CASSLSRGTDTQYF. The CDR3 region has the DNA TGTGCCAGCAGCTTGTCTAGGGGCACAGATACGCAGTATTTT.

This clonotype was seen only once. The gene calls are TRBV7-9 and TRBJ2-7; 7 bases line up with TRBD1. Germline assignment: CDR1 SEHNR and CDR2 FQNEAQ (reference sequence). CDR3 length equals 15 residues. Trimming removed 5 bases from V and 9 bases from J; junction bases left unmatched: 16. The CDR3, as DNA: TGTGCCAGCAGCCCCCATGAGACAGGGATATTTGGGCAGTACTTC. It translates to CASSPHETGIFGQYF.